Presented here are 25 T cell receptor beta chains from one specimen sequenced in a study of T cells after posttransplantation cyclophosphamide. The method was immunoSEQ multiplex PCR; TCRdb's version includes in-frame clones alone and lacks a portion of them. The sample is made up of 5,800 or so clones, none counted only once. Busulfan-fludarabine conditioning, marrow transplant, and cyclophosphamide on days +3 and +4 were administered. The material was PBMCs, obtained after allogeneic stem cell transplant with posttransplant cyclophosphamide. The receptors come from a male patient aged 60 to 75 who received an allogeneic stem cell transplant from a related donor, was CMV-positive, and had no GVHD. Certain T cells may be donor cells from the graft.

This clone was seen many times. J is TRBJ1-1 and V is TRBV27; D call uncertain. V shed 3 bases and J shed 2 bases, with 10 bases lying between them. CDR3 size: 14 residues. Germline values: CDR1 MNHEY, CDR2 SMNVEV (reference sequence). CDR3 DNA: TGTGCCAGCAGTTTGCGGTCAGTTAACACTGAAGCTTTCTTT. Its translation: CASSLRSVNTEAFF.

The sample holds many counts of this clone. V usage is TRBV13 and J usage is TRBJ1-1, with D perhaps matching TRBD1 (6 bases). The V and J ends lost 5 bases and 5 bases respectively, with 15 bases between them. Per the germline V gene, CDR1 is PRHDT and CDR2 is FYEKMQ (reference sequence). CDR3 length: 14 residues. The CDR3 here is CASSTQTGVTEAFF. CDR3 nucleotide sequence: TGTGCCAGCAGCACCCAGACAGGCGTTACTGAAGCTTTCTTT.

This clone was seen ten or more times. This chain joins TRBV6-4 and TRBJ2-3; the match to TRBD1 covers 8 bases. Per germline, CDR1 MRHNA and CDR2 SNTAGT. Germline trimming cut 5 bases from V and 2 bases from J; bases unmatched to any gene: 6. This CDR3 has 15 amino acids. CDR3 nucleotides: TGTGCCAGCAGTCTCGGGACAGGCCTCACAGATACGCAGTATTTT. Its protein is CASSLGTGLTDTQYF.

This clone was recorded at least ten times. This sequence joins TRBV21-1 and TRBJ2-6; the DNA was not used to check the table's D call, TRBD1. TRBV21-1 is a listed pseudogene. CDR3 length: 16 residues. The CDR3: CASSVRQISGANVLTF. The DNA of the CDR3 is TGTGCCAGCAGCGTGCGACAGATCTCTGGGGCCAACGTCCTGACTTTC.

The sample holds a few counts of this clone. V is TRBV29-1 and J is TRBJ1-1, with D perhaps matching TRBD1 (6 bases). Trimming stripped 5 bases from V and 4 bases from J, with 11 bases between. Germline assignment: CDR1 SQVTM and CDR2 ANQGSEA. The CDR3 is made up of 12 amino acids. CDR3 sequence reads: CSVSQGRTEAFF. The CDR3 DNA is TGCAGCGTTTCACAGGGTCGCACTGAAGCTTTCTTT.

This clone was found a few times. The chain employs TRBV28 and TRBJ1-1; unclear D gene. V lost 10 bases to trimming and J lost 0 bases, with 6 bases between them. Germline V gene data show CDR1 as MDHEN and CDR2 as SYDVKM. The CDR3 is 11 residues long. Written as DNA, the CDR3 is TGTGCCACCTATATGAACACTGAAGCTTTCTTT. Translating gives CATYMNTEAFF.

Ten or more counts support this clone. The CDR3 protein is CAISEGGGLNSPLHF. As DNA, the CDR3 is TGTGCCATCAGTGAAGGAGGGGGCCTGAATTCACCCCTCCACTTT. The V gene is TRBV10-3, the J gene TRBJ1-6, with 7 positions matching TRBD1. This CDR3 spans 15 amino acids. The junction had 6 bases not matched to a gene; V was cut back by 3 bases and J by 7 bases. CDR1 and CDR2 (germline): ENHRY, SYGVKD.

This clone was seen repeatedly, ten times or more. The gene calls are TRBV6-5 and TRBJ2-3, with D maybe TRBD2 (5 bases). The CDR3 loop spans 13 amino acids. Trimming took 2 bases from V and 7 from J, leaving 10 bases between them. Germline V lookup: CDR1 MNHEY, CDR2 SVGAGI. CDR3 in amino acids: CASSYPGTYTQYF. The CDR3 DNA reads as TGTGCCAGCAGTTACCCGGGAACATATACGCAGTATTTT.

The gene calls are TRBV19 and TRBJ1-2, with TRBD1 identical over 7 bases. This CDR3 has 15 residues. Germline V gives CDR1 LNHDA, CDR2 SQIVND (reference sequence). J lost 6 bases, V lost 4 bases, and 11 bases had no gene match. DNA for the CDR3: TGTGCCAGTAGTACGGTGTTAGGGGGCATGCATGGCTACACCTTC. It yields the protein CASSTVLGGMHGYTF.

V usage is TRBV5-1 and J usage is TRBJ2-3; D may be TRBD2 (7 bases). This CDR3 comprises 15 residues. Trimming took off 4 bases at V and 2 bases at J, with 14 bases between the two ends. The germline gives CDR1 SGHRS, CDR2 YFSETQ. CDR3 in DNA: TGCGCCAGCAGCGCGCGGGGGCCGCTCACAGATACGCAGTATTTT. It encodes CASSARGPLTDTQYF.

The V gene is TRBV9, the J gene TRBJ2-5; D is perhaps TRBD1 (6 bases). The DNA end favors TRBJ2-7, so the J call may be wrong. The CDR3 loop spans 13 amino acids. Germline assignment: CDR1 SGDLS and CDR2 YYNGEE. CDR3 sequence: CASSVGQGTEQYF. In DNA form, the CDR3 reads TGTGCCAGCAGCGTAGGGCAGGGGACCGAGCAGTACTTC.

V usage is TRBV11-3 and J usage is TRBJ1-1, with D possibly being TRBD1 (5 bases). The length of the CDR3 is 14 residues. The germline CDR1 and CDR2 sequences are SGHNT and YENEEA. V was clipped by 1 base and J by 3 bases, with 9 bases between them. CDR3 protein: CASSLAGRYTEAFF. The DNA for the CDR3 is TGTGCCAGCAGCTTAGCAGGGAGGTACACTGAAGCTTTCTTT.

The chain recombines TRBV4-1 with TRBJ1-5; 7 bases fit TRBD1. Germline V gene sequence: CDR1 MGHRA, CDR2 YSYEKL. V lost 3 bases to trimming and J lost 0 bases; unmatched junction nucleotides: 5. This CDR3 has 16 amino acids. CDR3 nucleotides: TGCGCCAGCAGCCACTACTGGGACAGTAGCAATCAGCCCCAGCATTTT. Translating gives CASSHYWDSSNQPQHF.

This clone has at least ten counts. The CDR3 bases are TGTGCCAGCAGCCAAGAAGAGCTTCGGTCCCTCAAGTCTGGAAACACCATATATTTT. This translates into CASSQEELRSLKSGNTIYF. The chain couples TRBV14 to TRBJ1-3, with D uncertain. The V and J ends lost 0 bases and 1 base respectively, with 19 bases between them. In germline, CDR1 is SGHDN, CDR2 FVKESK. The CDR3 contains 19 residues.

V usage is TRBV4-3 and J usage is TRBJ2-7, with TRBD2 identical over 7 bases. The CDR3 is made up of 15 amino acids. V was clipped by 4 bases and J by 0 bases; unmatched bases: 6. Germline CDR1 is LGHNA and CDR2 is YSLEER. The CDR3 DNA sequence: TGCGCCAGCAGCCTGACCGGGGGGAGCTCCTACGAGCAGTACTTC. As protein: CASSLTGGSSYEQYF.

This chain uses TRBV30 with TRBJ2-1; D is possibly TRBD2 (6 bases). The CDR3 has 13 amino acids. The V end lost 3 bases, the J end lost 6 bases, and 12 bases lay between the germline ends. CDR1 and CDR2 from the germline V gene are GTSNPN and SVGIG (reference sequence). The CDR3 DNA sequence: TGTGCCTGGAGCTGGAACGGGGGCAATGAGCAGTTCTTC. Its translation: CAWSWNGGNEQFF.

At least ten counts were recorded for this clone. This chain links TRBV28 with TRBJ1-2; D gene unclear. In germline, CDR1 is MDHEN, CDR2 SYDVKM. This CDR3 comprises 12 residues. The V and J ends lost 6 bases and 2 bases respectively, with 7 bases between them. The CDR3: CASSERNYGYTF. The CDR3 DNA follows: TGTGCCAGCAGCGAGAGAAACTATGGCTACACCTTC.

In nucleotides, the CDR3 is TGTGCCTGGAGTGGGACAGGGGGCGATTTTGGGGCCAACGTCCTGACTTTC. Its translation: CAWSGTGGDFGANVLTF. The rearrangement links TRBV30 to TRBJ2-6; TRBD1 matches 11 bases. Looked up from germline, CDR1 is GTSNPN and CDR2 is SVGIG (reference sequence). The CDR3 contains 17 residues. V lost 1 base, J lost 3 bases, and 5 bases stayed unmatched.

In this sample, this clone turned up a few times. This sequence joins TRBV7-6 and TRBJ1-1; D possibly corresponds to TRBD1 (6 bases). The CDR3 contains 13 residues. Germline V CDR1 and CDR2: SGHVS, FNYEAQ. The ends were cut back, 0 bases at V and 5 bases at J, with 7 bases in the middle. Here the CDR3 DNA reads TGTGCCAGCAGCTTAGCCAGGGGTACTGAAGCTTTCTTT. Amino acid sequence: CASSLARGTEAFF.

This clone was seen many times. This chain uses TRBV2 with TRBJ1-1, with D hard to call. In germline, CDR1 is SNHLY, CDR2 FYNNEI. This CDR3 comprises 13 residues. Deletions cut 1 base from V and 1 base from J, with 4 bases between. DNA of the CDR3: TGTGCCAGCAGTGAAGAACAGAACACTGAAGCTTTCTTT. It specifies CASSEEQNTEAFF.

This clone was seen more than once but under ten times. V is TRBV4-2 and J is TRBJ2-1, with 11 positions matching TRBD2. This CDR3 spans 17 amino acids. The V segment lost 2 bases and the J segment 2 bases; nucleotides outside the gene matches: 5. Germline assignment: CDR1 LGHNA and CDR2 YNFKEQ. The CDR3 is CASSQSLAGGTYNEQFF. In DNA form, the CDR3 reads TGTGCCAGCAGCCAATCCCTAGCGGGGGGTACCTACAATGAGCAGTTCTTC.

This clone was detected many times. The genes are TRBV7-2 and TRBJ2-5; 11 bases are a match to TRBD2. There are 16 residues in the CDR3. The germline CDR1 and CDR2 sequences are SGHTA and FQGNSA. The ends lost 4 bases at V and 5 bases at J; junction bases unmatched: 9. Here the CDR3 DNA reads TGTGCCAGCAGCTACGAAATAGCGGGGGGGCGGGAGACCCAGTACTTC. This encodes CASSYEIAGGRETQYF.

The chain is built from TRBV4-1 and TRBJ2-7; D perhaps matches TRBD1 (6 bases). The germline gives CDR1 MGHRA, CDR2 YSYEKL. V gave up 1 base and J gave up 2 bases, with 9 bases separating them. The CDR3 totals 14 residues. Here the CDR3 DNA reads TGCGCCAGCAGCCAAGGGGACATGACCTACGAGCAGTACTTC. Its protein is CASSQGDMTYEQYF.

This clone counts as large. The CDR3: CASSGQGAYEQYF. The CDR3 DNA reads TGTGCCAGCAGCGGACAGGGGGCCTACGAGCAGTACTTC. The chain is built from TRBV9 and TRBJ2-7, with 9 nucleotides matching TRBD1. Germline CDR1 and CDR2: SGDLS and YYNGEE. This CDR3 contains 13 residues. Trimming took 3 bases from V and 2 from J; bases not matched to a gene: 0. The variable domain in full, completed from reference TRBV9 and TRBJ2-7, reads DSGVTQTPKHLITATGQRVTLRCSPRSGDLSVYWYQQSLDQGLQFLIQYYNGEERAKGNILERFSAQQFPDLHSELNLSSLELGDSALYFCASSGQGAYEQYFGPGTRLTVT.

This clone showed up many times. Here the CDR3 DNA reads TGTGCCAGCAGCTTAGGGGGGACGTTAAAATCCTACGAGCAGTACTTC. Amino acids: CASSLGGTLKSYEQYF. The chain combines TRBV7-3 with TRBJ2-7; a possible D gene is TRBD2 (6 bases). Germline values: CDR1 SGHTA, CDR2 FQGTGA. CDR3 length equals 16 residues. V gave up 2 bases and J gave up 1 base, with 15 bases separating them.